This T cell receptor beta chain was recovered during a study of blood T cells in healthy people across ages. Study-level information: About one barcoded beta molecule per two T cells was captured by template switching.

Around 9 milliliters of peripheral blood were drawn from each donor into EDTA-treated tubes. In each sample, at least 7 million PBMCs were isolated. Germline assignment: CDR1 SGDLS and CDR2 YYNGEE. V lost 1 base and J lost 4, with 10 bases in between. The CDR3 runs to 14 residues. This clonotype was counted between two and nine times. Next came a second PCR, run for about 6 to 12 cycles, which used a sample-barcoded 5' primer along with a J-beta primer mix. Every cDNA was tagged by a template-switch adaptor with 12 random nucleotides. Via MiXCR, TCRdb re-called the 5' RACE reads, giving one row per CDR3 protein. The table lists 1.5 million or so distinct CDR3 sequences, under 55% of them singletons, with less than 5% in the top ten.

The TCR originated in a woman aged 18-29 years in good health. The sample taken for sequencing was blood. The rearrangement links TRBV9 to TRBJ2-3; D ambiguous. CDR3 sequence: CASSVPSGSDTQYF. As DNA, the CDR3 is TGTGCCAGCAGCGTACCTTCTGGGTCAGATACGCAGTATTTT.